The clone carrying this T cell receptor (beta chain) was counted a single time. After removal of 7 bases from V and 5 bases from J, the junction contained 11 bases not matched to a gene. The CDR3 has 15 amino acids. Germline CDR1 reads SNHLY; CDR2 reads FYNNEI. The sample comes from a study of identical twins. A universal primer site was created by template switching, with the cDNA bearing unique molecular identifiers. TCRdb reprocessed the 5' RACE reads with MiXCR, giving one entry per CDR3 protein. The sample includes fewer than 450,000 distinct CDR3 sequences, around 9.7% of them seen just once. This sequence was found in a woman aged 50 to 60 in good health. The sequenced sample consisted of naive T cells sorted from blood. V gene TRBV2 combines with J gene TRBJ2-3; 8 nucleotides match TRBD2. The CDR3 region is CASTESGSRGDTQYF. CDR3 DNA sequence: TGTGCCAGCACAGAAAGCGGGAGTCGGGGAGATACGCAGTATTTT.